Presented here are 20 T cell receptor beta chains from one specimen sequenced in a study of metastatic and nonmetastatic thyroid tumors. MiXCR re-clonotyped the PCR reads for TCRdb. The table shows 30,000 to 35,000 clones, with approximately 15% occurring only once. All patients were untreated before thyroid surgery. Source material: blood. Receptors were obtained from a male donor with papillary thyroid cancer or a benign thyroid nodule (not recorded which). Some clones in this sample may be carry-over from other donors' samples.

Many counts were recorded for this clone. The rearrangement joins TRBV18 to TRBJ1-5; a possible D gene is TRBD1 (5 bases). V dropped 1 base and J dropped 4 bases, with 8 bases sitting between them. Per the germline V gene, CDR1 is KGHSH and CDR2 is LQKENI. CDR3 length: 14 amino acids. CDR3 region: CASSPQGRNQPQHF. The CDR3, as DNA: TGTGCCAGCTCACCACAGGGGAGGAATCAGCCCCAGCATTTT. Full variable domain (remainder filled in from reference TRBV18 and TRBJ1-5): NAGVMQNPRHLVRRRGQEARLRCSPMKGHSHVYWYRQLPEEGLKFMVYLQKENIIDESGMPKERFSAEFPKEGPSILRIQQVVRGDSAAYFCASSPQGRNQPQHFGDGTRLSIL.

This clone was counted at least ten times. J is TRBJ2-2 and V is TRBV27, with 12 bases aligning to TRBD1. This CDR3 has 19 residues. Looked up from germline, CDR1 is MNHEY and CDR2 is SMNVEV (reference sequence). Unmatched junction bases numbered 13, after V lost 4 bases and J lost 4 bases. The CDR3 sequence: CASSSPGTGGGSVTGELFF. CDR3 sequence (DNA): TGTGCCAGCAGTTCTCCCGGGACAGGGGGCGGGTCAGTCACCGGGGAGCTGTTTTTT.

About this clone: A much larger clone lies a single base off, so this may be a read error. This chain links TRBV6-1 with TRBJ2-4; perhaps TRBD2 as D (6 bases). Germline lookup yields CDR1 MNHNS and CDR2 SASEGT. The CDR3 covers 16 residues. Written as DNA, the CDR3 is TGTGCCAGCAGTACGGCTAGCGAACTAGCCAAAAACATTCAGTGCTTC. The encoded protein is CASSTASELAKNIQCF.

This clone was counted many times. This rearrangement joins TRBV20-1 to TRBJ2-3; TRBD1 matches 10 bases. This CDR3 contains 15 residues. The V gene end was trimmed by 5 bases and the J gene end by 4 bases; junction bases not matched to a gene: 9. Germline assignment: CDR1 DFQATT and CDR2 SNEGSKA (reference sequence). CDR3 bases: TGCAGTGCTGCGCCCCTGGACAGGGGGGCAGATACGCAGTATTTT. This encodes CSAAPLDRGADTQYF.

This clone came up many times. J is TRBJ2-3 and V is TRBV30; D is perhaps TRBD1 or TRBD2 (5 bases each). Germline CDR1 reads GTSNPN; CDR2 reads SVGIG (reference sequence). Trimming cost V 7 bases and J 2 bases, with 13 bases left between them. CDR3 length equals 13 residues. CDR3 bases: TGTGCCTTGGGGGAAAGCTCCACAGATACGCAGTATTTT. Its translation: CALGESSTDTQYF.

This clone was recorded a few times. A junction end diverges from the germline sequence, so it may reflect a read error. The chain employs TRBV28 and TRBJ2-1, with 8 bases that match TRBD1. This CDR3 comprises 15 residues. CDR1 and CDR2 (germline): MDHEN, SYDVKM. The CDR3 spells CASSLLDRVRSEQFF. Written as DNA, the CDR3 is TGCGCCAGCAGTTTACTGGACAGGGTGAGGAGTGAGCAGTTCTTC.

This clone came up many times. CDR3 DNA sequence: TGTGCCAGCTCAACCACGGAGGAAGGGTTAAAGGGCTACACCTTC. Its protein is CASSTTEEGLKGYTF. This sequence joins TRBV18 and TRBJ1-2; no definite D call. The CDR3 consists of 15 residues. Trimming left V 5 bases short and J 8 bases short, with 21 bases between. Germline values: CDR1 KGHSH, CDR2 LQKENI.

This clone was observed at least ten times. V is TRBV6-1 and J is TRBJ1-1; 8 positions match TRBD1. Germline CDR1 is MNHNS and CDR2 is SASEGT. The CDR3 contains 13 residues. The ends lost 7 bases at V and 1 base at J; junction bases unmatched: 2. The CDR3 loop reads CASTGTGNTEAFF. CDR3 sequence (DNA): TGTGCCAGCACCGGGACAGGGAACACTGAAGCTTTCTTT.

The rearrangement links TRBV2 to TRBJ1-3; 7 nucleotides line up with TRBD1. CDR1 is SNHLY and CDR2 is FYNNEI in the germline V gene. This CDR3 has 13 residues. The CDR3 region is CDISDRAGNTIYF. The CDR3 nucleotides read TGTGACATCTCTGACAGGGCTGGAAACACCATATATTTT.

This clone was seen ten or more times. This rearrangement joins TRBV28 to TRBJ1-2; D might be TRBD1 (5 bases). Germline V lookup: CDR1 MDHEN, CDR2 SYDVKM. This CDR3 is 13 amino acids long. Trimming took off 8 bases at V and 5 bases at J, with 15 bases between the two ends. This CDR3 reads CASGTRDAYGYTF. CDR3 bases: TGTGCCAGCGGGACCCGGGACGCTTATGGCTACACCTTC.

This clone appeared many times. This chain links TRBV3-1 with TRBJ2-5, with TRBD2 matching over 9 bases. CDR3 length: 18 amino acids. The V and J ends lost 3 bases and 1 base, in that order; junction bases with no gene match: 12. CDR1 LGHDT and CDR2 YNNKEL come from the germline V gene (reference sequence). Here the CDR3 reads CASSHSTVRGGPQETQYF. CDR3 DNA sequence: TGTGCCAGCAGCCATTCTACGGTGCGGGGGGGACCCCAAGAGACCCAGTACTTC.

This chain uses TRBV6-1 with TRBJ1-1, with D maybe TRBD1 (5 bases). The germline gives CDR1 MNHNS, CDR2 SASEGT. The length of the CDR3 is 13 residues. V was trimmed by 7 bases and J by 5 bases, leaving 14 bases between them. The CDR3 region has the DNA TGTGCCAGCACTACCCTCAGGGAGACTGAAGCTTTCTTT. Amino acid sequence: CASTTLRETEAFF.

This clone has ten or more counts. This sequence joins TRBV10-1 and TRBJ1-6; 9 positions agree with TRBD1. The CDR3 covers 15 residues. CDR1 and CDR2 (germline): WNHNN, SYGVQD (reference sequence). With 0 bases clipped from V and 7 bases from J, the junction kept 1 base outside the gene matches. CDR3 sequence: CASSESTGGNSPLHF. The CDR3 DNA follows: TGCGCCAGCAGTGAGTCTACAGGGGGCAATTCACCCCTCCACTTT.

This clone has a handful of counts. This sequence joins TRBV12-3 or TRBV12-4 and TRBJ2-7; 10 bases line up with TRBD1. This CDR3 contains 14 residues. The J segment lost 3 bases and the V segment lost 5 bases, leaving 4 bases of the junction unmatched. Written as DNA, the CDR3 is TGTGCCAGCAGTCGACAGGGGGCCAACTACGAGCAGTACTTC. Translated: CASSRQGANYEQYF.

The J gene is TRBJ1-2, the V gene TRBV6-1; D call uncertain. CDR3 size: 16 residues. Looked up from germline, CDR1 is MNHNS and CDR2 is SASEGT. Trimming took off 2 bases at V and 0 bases at J, with 13 bases between the two ends. The CDR3 DNA reads as TGTGCCAGCAGTGAATTCGGAAGTTCGGCTAACTATGGCTACACCTTC. Its protein is CASSEFGSSANYGYTF.

By share, this clone ranks as medium-sized (0.01 to 0.1%). J is TRBJ1-6 and V is TRBV6-1; maybe TRBD1 (6 bases). Germline V gives CDR1 MNHNS, CDR2 SASEGT. This CDR3 spans 13 amino acids. With 3 bases removed from V and 8 bases from J, the gap between germline ends came to 8 bases. CDR3 residues: CASSDRQDSPLHF. Written as DNA, the CDR3 is TGTGCCAGCAGTGATAGACAGGATTCACCCCTCCACTTT.

There are many counts of this clone. This chain joins TRBV12-3 or TRBV12-4 and TRBJ2-7; D may be TRBD1 (6 bases). CDR3 length: 15 amino acids. V shed 5 bases and J shed 0 bases, with 14 bases lying between them. DNA for the CDR3: TGTGCCAGCAGTCCCCCCCGGGACAACTCCTACGAGCAGTACTTC. Its translation is CASSPPRDNSYEQYF.

This clone was counted many times. This chain links TRBV13 with TRBJ2-3; D remains unclear. With 4 bases removed from V and 3 bases from J, the gap between germline ends came to 8 bases. CDR1 is PRHDT, CDR2 FYEKMQ, per germline (reference sequence). This CDR3 has 13 residues. For the CDR3, the DNA is TGTGCCAGCAGCTCCCGGCATACAGATACGCAGTATTTT. The encoded protein is CASSSRHTDTQYF.

This clone was observed at least ten times. This chain joins TRBV18 and TRBJ2-3, with 9 bases fitting TRBD1. The CDR3 contains 15 residues. The V gene end was trimmed by 3 bases and the J gene end by 4 bases; junction bases not matched to a gene: 5. Germline V gives CDR1 KGHSH, CDR2 LQKENI. The DNA for the CDR3 is TGTGCCAGCTCACCCACAGGGGGCAAGGCAGATACGCAGTATTTT. This gives the protein CASSPTGGKADTQYF.

By share, this clone counts as medium-sized. V usage is TRBV12-3 or TRBV12-4 and J usage is TRBJ2-2; 7 bases are a match to TRBD1. Unmatched junction bases numbered 6, after V lost 9 bases and J lost 2 bases. The CDR3 extends over 14 amino acids. The CDR3 sequence: CASQTGTNTGELFF. CDR3 DNA sequence: TGTGCCAGTCAGACAGGGACAAACACCGGGGAGCTGTTTTTT.